The 27 T cell receptor beta chains in this list originate from one sample, sequenced in a study of cytotoxic CD8 clonotypes in ibrutinib-treated CLL. Clones were read by immunoSEQ multiplex PCR, and TCRdb kept only the in-frame ones, dropping some. This sample has 150,000 or so clones, with approximately 80% found just once. The specimen comprised PBMCs, sampled after 36 months of ibrutinib treatment. These receptors originate from a human donor with chronic lymphocytic leukemia.

This rearrangement joins TRBV11-2 to TRBJ2-2; 7 nucleotides agree with TRBD1. V was clipped by 1 base and J by 5 bases; unmatched bases: 4. Germline V gene lookup returns CDR1 SGHAT and CDR2 FQNNGV. The CDR3 length is 15 residues. CDR3 bases: TGTGCCAGCAGCTTAGTTAGGGGGCGGACCGGGGAGCTGTTTTTT. Its translation is CASSLVRGRTGELFF.

The V call is TRBV4-1, the J call TRBJ2-1; 8 positions agree with TRBD2. V lost 0 bases and J lost 3; bases outside the gene matches: 7. This CDR3 contains 17 residues. The germline V gene has CDR1 MGHRA and CDR2 YSYEKL. CDR3 protein: CASSQESGLAGYNEQFF. The CDR3 DNA reads TGCGCCAGCAGCCAAGAGTCGGGGCTAGCGGGCTACAATGAGCAGTTCTTC.

V gene TRBV6-1 combines with J gene TRBJ1-2, with 11 bases fitting TRBD1. Germline trimming cut 4 bases from V and 7 bases from J; bases unmatched to any gene: 17. CDR3 length: 18 residues. Germline V gives CDR1 MNHNS, CDR2 SASEGT. CDR3: CASSGGRTGGSVRGGYTF. The DNA of the CDR3 is TGTGCCAGCAGTGGGGGACGGACAGGGGGCTCCGTTCGTGGTGGCTACACCTTC.

The chain uses TRBV4-1 and TRBJ1-1; D is uncertain. Germline CDR1 reads MGHRA; CDR2 reads YSYEKL. V was clipped by 7 bases and J by 0 bases, with 18 bases between them. This CDR3 has 16 amino acids. The CDR3: CASKLRLSALNTEAFF. The CDR3 region has the DNA TGCGCCAGCAAACTGAGACTTTCTGCCCTGAACACTGAAGCTTTCTTT.

The chain employs TRBV18 and TRBJ2-3, with 10 bases fitting TRBD2. This CDR3 is built from 18 residues. Per the germline V gene, CDR1 is KGHSH and CDR2 is LQKENI. The V gene end was trimmed by 0 bases and the J gene end by 0 bases; junction bases not matched to a gene: 6. As DNA, the CDR3 is TGTGCCAGCTCACCACCGACCTCACTAGCGGGGAGCACAGATACGCAGTATTTT. Translated, it gives CASSPPTSLAGSTDTQYF.

The chain joins TRBV6-6 to TRBJ1-2, with D tentatively TRBD1 (6 bases). The germline V gene has CDR1 MNHNY and CDR2 SVGAGI (reference sequence). V was shortened by 7 bases and J by 7 bases, with 16 bases between the two germline ends. CDR3 length equals 13 residues. The CDR3 spells CASTVPGGAGYTF. As DNA, the CDR3 is TGTGCCAGCACCGTACCGGGGGGCGCTGGCTACACCTTC.

The chain combines TRBV5-1 with TRBJ2-3; 12 bases are a match to TRBD2. The CDR3 contains 17 residues. Germline V gene data show CDR1 as SGHRS and CDR2 as YFSETQ. V lost 2 bases and J lost 2; bases outside the gene matches: 6. CDR3 amino acids: CASSFPGLAGLTDTQYF. The CDR3 DNA follows: TGCGCCAGCAGCTTTCCCGGACTAGCGGGGCTCACAGATACGCAGTATTTT.

The genes are TRBV10-3 and TRBJ1-1; TRBD1 matches 10 bases. With 5 bases clipped from V and 7 bases from J, the junction kept 7 bases outside the gene matches. This CDR3 region has 14 residues. Germline V gives CDR1 ENHRY, CDR2 SYGVKD. The CDR3 spells CAISMGQGSSEAFF. CDR3 DNA sequence: TGTGCCATCAGTATGGGACAGGGGTCCAGTGAAGCTTTCTTT.

In its sample, this clone was seen a few times. The genes are TRBV11-2 and TRBJ2-5; no firm D call. Trimming cost V 3 bases and J 1 base, with 9 bases left between them. This CDR3 region has 14 residues. The germline CDR1 and CDR2 sequences are SGHAT and FQNNGV. For the CDR3, the DNA is TGTGCCAGCAGCTTTCGGCAGATCCAAGAGACCCAGTACTTC. Its translation: CASSFRQIQETQYF.

The chain combines TRBV27 with TRBJ2-1, with 11 nucleotides matching TRBD2. CDR1 is MNHEY and CDR2 is SMNVEV in the germline V gene (reference sequence). The CDR3 is 13 amino acids. J was trimmed by 9 bases and V by 6 bases; bases with no gene match: 4. The CDR3 nucleotides read TGTGCCAGCAGGATAGCGGGAGGGGGTGAGCAGTTCTTC. It yields the protein CASRIAGGGEQFF.

V and J are TRBV7-9 and TRBJ2-7, with 9 positions matching TRBD2. From germline, CDR1 is SEHNR and CDR2 FQNEAQ (reference sequence). V trimming: 5 bases; J trimming: 2 bases; junction bases outside the gene matches: 7. The CDR3 contains 15 residues. The DNA for the CDR3 is TGTGCCAGCAGCGGGCGACTAGCGGATACCTACGAGCAGTACTTC. Protein sequence: CASSGRLADTYEQYF.

The rearrangement uses TRBV2 and TRBJ1-4; D is possibly TRBD1 (5 bases). Trimming cost V 3 bases and J 11 bases, with 10 bases left between them. The germline CDR1 and CDR2 sequences are SNHLY and FYNNEI. The CDR3 length is 12 residues. The CDR3 is CASSDRQGKLFF. As DNA, the CDR3 is TGTGCCAGCAGTGATCGGCAGGGCAAACTGTTTTTT.

The chain links TRBV6-5 to TRBJ1-6; D uncertain. Germline CDR1 reads MNHEY; CDR2 reads SVGAGI. V gave up 0 bases and J gave up 9 bases, with 15 bases separating them. The CDR3 loop spans 16 amino acids. The CDR3, as DNA: TGTGCCAGCAGTTACTCGCCCGGGTCTTTAAGTTCACCCCTCCACTTT. It specifies CASSYSPGSLSSPLHF.

The sample holds a few counts of this clone. The chain is built from TRBV7-9 and TRBJ1-2; D is unclear. The CDR3 totals 13 residues. Trimming left V 5 bases short and J 4 bases short, with 11 bases between. The germline V gene has CDR1 SEHNR and CDR2 FQNEAQ (reference sequence). In DNA form, the CDR3 reads TGTGCCAGCAGCCAGCCCGGGGTCTATGGCTACACCTTC. This sequence encodes CASSQPGVYGYTF.

This clone was observed a handful of times. The chain recombines TRBV11-2 with TRBJ1-3, with D unclear. The ends were cut back, 2 bases at V and 8 bases at J, with 10 bases in the middle. CDR3 size: 13 residues. The germline CDR1 and CDR2 sequences are SGHAT and FQNNGV. CDR3 residues: CASSLFVGHTIYF. The CDR3 DNA reads TGTGCCAGCAGCTTATTCGTGGGCCACACCATATATTTT. The full variable domain, its missing parts supplied by reference TRBV11-2 and TRBJ1-3, is EAGVAQSPRYKIIEKRQSVAFWCNPISGHATLYWYQQILGQGPKLLIQFQNNGVVDDSQLPKDRFSAERLKGVDSTLKIQPAKLEDSAVYLCASSLFVGHTIYFGEGSWLTVV.

The rearrangement uses TRBV21-1 and TRBJ1-1. TRBV21-1 represents a pseudogene. This CDR3 comprises 13 residues. DNA for the CDR3: TGTGCCAGCAGGAGAACCCGGTTTGCTGAAGCTTTCTTT. This sequence encodes CASRRTRFAEAFF.

The chain recombines TRBV27 with TRBJ2-1, with D unresolved. Per germline, CDR1 MNHEY and CDR2 SMNVEV (reference sequence). The germline V and J ends were trimmed by 3 bases and 0 bases, with 9 bases remaining between them. The CDR3 length is 15 residues. The CDR3 sequence: CASSFMPSSYNEQFF. The CDR3 nucleotides are TGTGCCAGCAGTTTCATGCCCAGCTCCTACAATGAGCAGTTCTTC.

This chain joins TRBV19 and TRBJ2-7, with TRBD2 identical over 11 bases. The CDR3 contains 16 residues. V gave up 3 bases and J gave up 3 bases; unmatched junction bases: 7. From germline, CDR1 is LNHDA and CDR2 SQIVND (reference sequence). The CDR3 protein is CASSIRSGLAGYEQYF. Written as DNA, the CDR3 is TGTGCCAGTAGTATCCGAAGTGGACTAGCGGGCTACGAGCAGTACTTC.

The chain couples TRBV4-1 to TRBJ2-7; 8 positions agree with TRBD1. This CDR3 has 16 residues. The trim removed 0 bases at V and 2 bases at J, leaving 6 bases unmatched. Germline values: CDR1 MGHRA, CDR2 YSYEKL. CDR3 nucleotide sequence: TGCGCCAGCAGCCAAGACGACGGGACAGGTCCCTACGAGCAGTACTTC. Protein sequence: CASSQDDGTGPYEQYF.

This clone was seen a single time. The rearrangement links TRBV6-1 to TRBJ2-4; unclear D gene. This CDR3 has 13 amino acids. Looked up from germline, CDR1 is MNHNS and CDR2 is SASEGT. With 4 bases removed from V and 5 bases from J, the gap between germline ends came to 9 bases. This CDR3 is CASSVTSQNIQYF. The CDR3 bases are TGTGCCAGCAGTGTAACTTCCCAAAACATTCAGTACTTC.

The chain links TRBV18 to TRBJ2-7; maybe TRBD1 (5 bases). V dropped 2 bases and J dropped 6 bases, with 14 bases sitting between them. This CDR3 has 14 residues. Per germline, CDR1 KGHSH and CDR2 LQKENI. CDR3 loop: CASSPMTVPLEQYF. CDR3 nucleotide sequence: TGTGCCAGCTCACCAATGACAGTTCCCCTCGAGCAGTACTTC.

V is TRBV28 and J is TRBJ1-4, with TRBD1 as a possible D gene (5 bases). The CDR3 is 14 amino acids. CDR1 and CDR2 (germline): MDHEN, SYDVKM. V dropped 7 bases and J dropped 3 bases, with 12 bases sitting between them. In nucleotides, the CDR3 is TGTGCCAGCACCATGACAGCCTCTAATGAAAAACTGTTTTTT. This gives the protein CASTMTASNEKLFF.

The rearrangement joins TRBV7-9 to TRBJ2-1; 9 bases are shared with TRBD2. The junction had 18 bases not matched to a gene; V was cut back by 5 bases and J by 7 bases. The CDR3 is 18 amino acids. From germline, CDR1 is SEHNR and CDR2 FQNEAQ (reference sequence). CDR3 bases: TGTGCCAGCAGCCCAGCGGCCGGGACTAGCCTCCAAGTAAATGAGCAGTTCTTC. Its translation: CASSPAAGTSLQVNEQFF.

This clone was observed at least ten times. This chain joins TRBV2 and TRBJ1-1; unclear D gene. The length of the CDR3 is 15 residues. With 1 base removed from V and 0 bases from J, the gap between germline ends came to 9 bases. Germline V CDR1 and CDR2: SNHLY, FYNNEI. The CDR3 is CASSEGRSMNTEAFF. CDR3 DNA: TGTGCCAGCAGTGAAGGACGGAGCATGAACACTGAAGCTTTCTTT.

The gene calls are TRBV5-1 and TRBJ1-1; a possible D gene is TRBD1 (5 bases). In germline, CDR1 is SGHRS, CDR2 YFSETQ. V lost 0 bases and J 0 bases, leaving 9 bases between the germline ends. The CDR3 has 15 amino acids. CDR3 nucleotides: TGCGCCAGCAGCTTGGCGGCAGGGATGAACACTGAAGCTTTCTTT. Protein: CASSLAAGMNTEAFF. Variable domain in full (rest from reference TRBV5-1 and TRBJ1-1): KAGVTQTPRYLIKTRGQQVTLSCSPISGHRSVSWYQQTPGQGLQFLFEYFSETQRNKGNFPGRFSGRQFSNSRSEMNVSTLELGDSALYLCASSLAAGMNTEAFFGQGTRLTVV.

V is TRBV7-9 and J is TRBJ2-7, with D possibly matching TRBD2 (5 bases). Germline CDR1 and CDR2: SEHNR and FQNEAQ (reference sequence). Trimming removed 2 bases at V and 3 bases at J, with 17 bases between. The CDR3 consists of 16 residues. CDR3 DNA sequence: TGTGCCAGCAGCTTAAACCTTATGGTCGGGGTCTACGAGCAGTACTTC. Its translation is CASSLNLMVGVYEQYF.

This chain links TRBV6-4 with TRBJ2-2; D remains ambiguous. The germline V gene encodes CDR1 MRHNA and CDR2 SNTAGT. V dropped 5 bases and J dropped 7 bases, with 14 bases sitting between them. The CDR3 consists of 14 residues. The CDR3 loop is CASSRQPRVGELFF. CDR3 coding DNA: TGTGCCAGCAGTCGTCAGCCGCGCGTCGGGGAGCTGTTTTTT.